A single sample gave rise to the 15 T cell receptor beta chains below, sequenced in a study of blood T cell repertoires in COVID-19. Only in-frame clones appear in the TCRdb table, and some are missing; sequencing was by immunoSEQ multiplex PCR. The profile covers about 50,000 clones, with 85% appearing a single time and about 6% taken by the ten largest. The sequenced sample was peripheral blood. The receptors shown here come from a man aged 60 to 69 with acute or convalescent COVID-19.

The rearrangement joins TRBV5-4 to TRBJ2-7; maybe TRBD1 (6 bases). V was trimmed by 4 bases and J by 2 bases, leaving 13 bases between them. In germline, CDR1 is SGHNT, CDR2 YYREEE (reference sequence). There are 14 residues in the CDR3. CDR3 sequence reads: CASSPRTATYEQYF. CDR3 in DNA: TGTGCCAGCAGCCCGAGGACAGCTACCTACGAGCAGTACTTC.

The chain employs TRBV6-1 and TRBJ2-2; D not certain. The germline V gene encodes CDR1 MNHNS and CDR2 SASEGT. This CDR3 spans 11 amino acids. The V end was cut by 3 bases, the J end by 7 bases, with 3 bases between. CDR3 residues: CASSDYGELFF. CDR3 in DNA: TGTGCCAGCAGTGATTACGGGGAGCTGTTTTTT.

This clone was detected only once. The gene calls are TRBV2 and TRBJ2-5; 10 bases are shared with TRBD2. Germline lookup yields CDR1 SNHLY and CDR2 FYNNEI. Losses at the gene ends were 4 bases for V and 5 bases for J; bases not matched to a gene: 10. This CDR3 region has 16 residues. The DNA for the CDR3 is TGTGCCAGCAGTGGGTTCTCGCTAGCGGGAGTTGAGACCCAGTACTTC. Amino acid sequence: CASSGFSLAGVETQYF. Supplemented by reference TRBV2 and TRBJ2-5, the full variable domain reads EPEVTQTPSHQVTQMGQEVILRCVPISNHLYFYWYRQILGQKVEFLVSFYNNEISEKSEIFDDQFSVERPDGSNFTLKIRSTKLEDSAMYFCASSGFSLAGVETQYFGPGTRLLVL.

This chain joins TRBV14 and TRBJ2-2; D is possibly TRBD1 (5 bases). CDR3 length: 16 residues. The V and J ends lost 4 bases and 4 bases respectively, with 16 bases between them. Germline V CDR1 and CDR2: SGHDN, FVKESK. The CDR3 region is CASSPTRGLFTGELFF. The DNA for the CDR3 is TGTGCCAGCAGCCCTACAAGGGGCCTATTCACCGGGGAGCTGTTTTTT.

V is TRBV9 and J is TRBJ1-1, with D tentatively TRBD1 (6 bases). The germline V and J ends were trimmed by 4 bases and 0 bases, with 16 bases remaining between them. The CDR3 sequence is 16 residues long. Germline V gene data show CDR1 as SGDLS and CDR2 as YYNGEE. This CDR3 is CASSPGAGGLNTEAFF. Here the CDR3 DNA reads TGTGCCAGCAGCCCAGGGGCGGGGGGTTTGAACACTGAAGCTTTCTTT.

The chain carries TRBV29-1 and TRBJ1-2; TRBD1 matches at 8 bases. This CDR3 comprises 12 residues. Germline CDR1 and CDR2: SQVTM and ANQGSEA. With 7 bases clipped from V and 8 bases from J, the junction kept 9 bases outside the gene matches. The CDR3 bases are TGCAGCGCCCATTCGGACAGGGCAGGCTACACCTTC. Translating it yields CSAHSDRAGYTF.

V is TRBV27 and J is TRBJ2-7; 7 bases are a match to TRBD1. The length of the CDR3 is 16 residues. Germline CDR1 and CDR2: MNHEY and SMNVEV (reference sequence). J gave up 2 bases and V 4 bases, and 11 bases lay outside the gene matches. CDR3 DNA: TGTGCCAGCAGTTCCATCGGACAGGTGGGGGCCTACGAGCAGTACTTC. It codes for CASSSIGQVGAYEQYF.

CDR3 nucleotides: TGTGCCAGCAGTAGACGGAGGACAGCCGACTATGGCTACACCTTC. Its translation is CASSRRRTADYGYTF. The chain links TRBV28 to TRBJ1-2; D is perhaps TRBD1 (6 bases). In germline, CDR1 is MDHEN, CDR2 SYDVKM. The CDR3 loop spans 15 amino acids. The germline V and J ends were trimmed by 5 bases and 3 bases, with 16 bases remaining between them.

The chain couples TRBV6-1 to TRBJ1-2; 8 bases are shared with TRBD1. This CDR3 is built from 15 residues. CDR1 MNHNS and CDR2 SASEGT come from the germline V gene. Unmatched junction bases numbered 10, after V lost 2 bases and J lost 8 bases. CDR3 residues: CASSESWQGAGGYTF. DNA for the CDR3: TGTGCCAGCAGTGAAAGTTGGCAGGGGGCTGGCGGCTACACCTTC.

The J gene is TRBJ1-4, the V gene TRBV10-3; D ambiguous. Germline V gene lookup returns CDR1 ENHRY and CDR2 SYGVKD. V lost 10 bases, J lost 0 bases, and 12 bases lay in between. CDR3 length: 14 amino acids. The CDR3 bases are TGTGCCACCAAAACAGCTGCAACTAATGAAAAACTGTTTTTT. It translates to CATKTAATNEKLFF.

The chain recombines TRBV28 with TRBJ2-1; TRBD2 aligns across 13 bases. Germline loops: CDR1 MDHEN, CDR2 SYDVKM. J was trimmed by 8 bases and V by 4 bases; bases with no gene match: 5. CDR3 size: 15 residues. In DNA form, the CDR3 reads TGTGCCAGCAGTTCCACTAGCGGGAGGGTGGATGAGCAGTTCTTC. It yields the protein CASSSTSGRVDEQFF.

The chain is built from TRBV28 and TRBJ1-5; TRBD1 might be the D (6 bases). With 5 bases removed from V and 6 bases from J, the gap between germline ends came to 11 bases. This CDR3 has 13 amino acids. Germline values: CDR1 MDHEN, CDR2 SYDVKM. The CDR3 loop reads CASSLRGGQPQHF. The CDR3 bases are TGTGCCAGCAGTCTCAGGGGCGGTCAGCCCCAGCATTTT.

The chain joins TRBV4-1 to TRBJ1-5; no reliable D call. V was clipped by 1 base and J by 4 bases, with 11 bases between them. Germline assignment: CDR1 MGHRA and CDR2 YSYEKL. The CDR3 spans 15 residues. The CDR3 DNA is TGCGCCAGCAGCCAAGGAGGTGGTTCGAATCAGCCCCAGCATTTT. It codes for CASSQGGGSNQPQHF.

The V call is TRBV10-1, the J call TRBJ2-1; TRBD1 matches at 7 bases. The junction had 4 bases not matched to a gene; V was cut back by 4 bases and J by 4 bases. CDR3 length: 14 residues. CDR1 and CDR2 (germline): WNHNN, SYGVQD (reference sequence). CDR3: CASSGTGQYNEQFF. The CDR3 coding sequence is TGCGCCAGCAGTGGGACAGGACAATACAATGAGCAGTTCTTC.

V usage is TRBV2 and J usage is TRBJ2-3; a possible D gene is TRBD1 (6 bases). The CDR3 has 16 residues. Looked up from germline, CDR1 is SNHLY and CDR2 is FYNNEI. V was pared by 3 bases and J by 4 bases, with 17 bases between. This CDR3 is CASSEGALQTADTQYF. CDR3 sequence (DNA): TGTGCCAGCAGTGAGGGGGCGCTCCAAACGGCAGATACGCAGTATTTT. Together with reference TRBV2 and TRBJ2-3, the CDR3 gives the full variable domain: EPEVTQTPSHQVTQMGQEVILRCVPISNHLYFYWYRQILGQKVEFLVSFYNNEISEKSEIFDDQFSVERPDGSNFTLKIRSTKLEDSAMYFCASSEGALQTADTQYFGPGTRLTVL.